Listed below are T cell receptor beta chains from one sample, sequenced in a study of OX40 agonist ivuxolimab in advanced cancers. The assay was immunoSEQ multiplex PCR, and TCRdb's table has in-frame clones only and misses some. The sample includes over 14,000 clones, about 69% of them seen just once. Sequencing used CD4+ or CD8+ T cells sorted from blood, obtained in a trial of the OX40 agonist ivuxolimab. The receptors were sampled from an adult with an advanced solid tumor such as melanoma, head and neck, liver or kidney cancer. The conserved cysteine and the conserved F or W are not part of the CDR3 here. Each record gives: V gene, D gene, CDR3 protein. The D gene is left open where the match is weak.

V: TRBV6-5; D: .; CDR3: ASSYYGSTYNEQF
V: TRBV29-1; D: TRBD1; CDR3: SATGGSYEQY
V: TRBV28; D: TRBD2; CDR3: ASSPGGDLYQETQY
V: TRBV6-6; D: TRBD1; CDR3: ASSLTGESNQPQH
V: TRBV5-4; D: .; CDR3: ASSLGDTQY
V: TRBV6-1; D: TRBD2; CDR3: ASSARTSGSIAAQETQY
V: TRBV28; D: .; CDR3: ASSASSLGQLTYEQY
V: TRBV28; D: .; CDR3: ASSLFTVVTDTQY
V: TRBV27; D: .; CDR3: ASTTRDVGTDTQY
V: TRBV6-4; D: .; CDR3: ASSDSSSSGANVLT
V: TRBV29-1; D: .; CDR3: SVDMGKQYEQY
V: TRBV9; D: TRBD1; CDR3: ASSFRDREMDTQY
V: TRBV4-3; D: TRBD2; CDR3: ASSPEYGTTYNEQF
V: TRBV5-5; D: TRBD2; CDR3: ASRIGTRGEQY
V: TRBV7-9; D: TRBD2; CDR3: ASSGLAGASSYNEQF
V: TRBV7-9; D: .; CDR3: ASSSVSSGSEQY
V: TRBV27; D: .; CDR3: ASSLSGAYNEQF
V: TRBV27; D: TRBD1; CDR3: ASSHRDSRNYGYT
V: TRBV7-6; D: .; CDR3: ASSLVSGPLSNYGYT
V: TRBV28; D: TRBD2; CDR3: ASSLGGLASGRGFSYEQY
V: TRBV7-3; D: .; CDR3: ASSPWAGYEQY
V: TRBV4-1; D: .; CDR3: ASSPRWEDGYT
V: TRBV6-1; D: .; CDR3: ASSEWVELSGTQY
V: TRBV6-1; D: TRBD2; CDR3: ASSEGLAGTFDEQF
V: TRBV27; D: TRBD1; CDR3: ASRSPGTGGRTYEQY
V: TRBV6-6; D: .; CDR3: ASSLVEGEIGEQY
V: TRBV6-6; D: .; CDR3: ASRGNSNQPQH
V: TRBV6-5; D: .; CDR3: ASTLDPIYNEQF
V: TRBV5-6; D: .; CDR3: ASSFVRGFSGELF
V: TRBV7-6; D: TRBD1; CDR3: ASSPTTGAYEQY
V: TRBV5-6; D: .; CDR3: ASSPRFVQWETQY